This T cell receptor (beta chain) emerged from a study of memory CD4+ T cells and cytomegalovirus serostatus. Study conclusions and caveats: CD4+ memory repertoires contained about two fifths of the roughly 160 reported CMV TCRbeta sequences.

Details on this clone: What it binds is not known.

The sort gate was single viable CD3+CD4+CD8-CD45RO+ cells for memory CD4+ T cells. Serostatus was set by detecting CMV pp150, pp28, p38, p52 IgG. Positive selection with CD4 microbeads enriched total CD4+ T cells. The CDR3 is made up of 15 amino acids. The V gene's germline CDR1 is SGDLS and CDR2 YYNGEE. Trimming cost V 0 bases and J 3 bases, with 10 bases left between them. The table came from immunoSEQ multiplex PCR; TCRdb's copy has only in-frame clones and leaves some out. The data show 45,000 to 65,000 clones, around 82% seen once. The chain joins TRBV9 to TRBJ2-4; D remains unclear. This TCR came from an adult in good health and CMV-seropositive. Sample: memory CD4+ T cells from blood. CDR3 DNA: TGTGCCAGCAGCGTAGGTGGGTTTGACAAAAACATTCAGTACTTC. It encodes CASSVGGFDKNIQYF.